This is a list of T cell receptor beta chains from one sample in a study of OX40 agonist ivuxolimab in advanced cancers. Profiling relied on immunoSEQ multiplex PCR, and the TCRdb table lists in-frame clones only, not all of them. The sample lists more than 85,000 clones, approximately 89% seen once, with around 0.27% in the top ten. The sequencing used CD4+ or CD8+ T cells sorted from blood, collected in a trial of the OX40 agonist ivuxolimab. These receptors all come from an adult with an advanced solid tumor such as melanoma, head and neck, liver or kidney cancer. The conserved cysteine and the conserved F or W are not part of the CDR3 here. Fields, in order: clone size, J gene, V gene, CDR3 protein. Clone size appears in some rows only: once, few, many, or a class for an expanded clone.

-,TRBJ2-3,TRBV11-2,ASSFTSGSFPSTDTQY
-,TRBJ2-7,TRBV7-2,ASSLKGQTYEQY
once,TRBJ1-5,TRBV27,ASSSGPYQPQH
-,TRBJ2-7,TRBV2,ASSVSSYEQY
-,TRBJ2-1,TRBV19,ASKIAEWYNEQF
-,TRBJ1-2,TRBV29-1,SVVTASLGYT
-,TRBJ1-4,TRBV5-6,ASSPGEGEKLF
-,TRBJ2-7,TRBV7-2,ASTLGLAGDPY
-,TRBJ2-1,TRBV2,ASRYLAGSYNEQF
-,TRBJ2-7,TRBV15,ATSRDIGLASEQY
once,TRBJ1-2,TRBV28,ATKRGFNYGYT
-,TRBJ1-1,TRBV5-1,ASSEDSQNTEAF
few,TRBJ2-7,TRBV6-5,ASSRGAYEQY
once,TRBJ2-5,TRBV5-1,ASSPQGFGTQY
-,TRBJ1-5,TRBV7-2,ASSLAKGFSGNQPQH
once,TRBJ2-2,TRBV5-1,ASSFPSGPGGAGELF
-,TRBJ2-3,TRBV5-1,ASSLEAGTGPDTQY
-,TRBJ2-5,TRBV2,ASSRDQETQY
-,TRBJ2-5,TRBV9,ASSVEGGQETQY
-,TRBJ1-3,TRBV27,ASKGIPGARTYWSGNTIY
-,TRBJ2-7,TRBV5-1,ASSLEGRTQY
-,TRBJ2-7,TRBV4-3,ASSQGPGQGYEQY
-,TRBJ2-7,TRBV6-5,ASSSLAGAEGYEQY
-,TRBJ2-2,TRBV18,ASSPPRGRRTGELF
-,TRBJ2-1,TRBV5-4,ASSPGGGSSYNEQF
-,TRBJ1-4,TRBV30,AWSRGTTTTNEKLF
-,TRBJ2-2,TRBV6-5,ASSYLRMTGELF
-,TRBJ2-3,TRBV2,ASRPSSGGGTDTQY
once,TRBJ1-4,TRBV4-3,ASSQDNPGGSEKLF
-,TRBJ2-7,TRBV6-1,ASTIGTVSYEQY
once,TRBJ1-3,TRBV5-1,ASSLDSSGNTIY
-,TRBJ2-5,TRBV5-1,ASSLKAQETQY
-,TRBJ2-1,TRBV7-3,ASSSLVSDEQF
-,TRBJ1-6,TRBV11-3,ASSLDNSAPLH
-,TRBJ2-5,TRBV2,ASSVQGPEETQY
-,TRBJ2-1,TRBV5-1,ASSLDGGRSYNEQF
-,TRBJ1-5,TRBV30,AWSYDLQGGQPQH
few,TRBJ2-5,TRBV4-1,ASSHNAGARETQY
few,TRBJ1-5,TRBV4-2,ASSQDFRTGGGQPQH
-,TRBJ2-7,TRBV6-5,ASSYGTRSYEQY
-,TRBJ2-3,TRBV7-2,ASSPPGLAGAHTQY
-,TRBJ2-7,TRBV7-9,ASSQDRAYEQY
-,TRBJ1-1,TRBV5-6,ASSFFRAERRMNTEAF
-,TRBJ2-3,TRBV10-3,AISELAGAPDTQY
-,TRBJ2-1,TRBV11-2,ASSPGYAEQF